The 25 T cell receptor beta chains below were found in one sample sequenced in a study of memory CD4+ T cells and cytomegalovirus serostatus. Only in-frame clones appear in the TCRdb table, and some are missing; sequencing was by immunoSEQ multiplex PCR. Seen here are 40,000 to 60,000 clones, over 75% observed once, and the top ten hold 0.75% to 0.9%. Single viable CD3+CD4+CD8-CD45RO+ cells were sorted as the memory CD4+ T cells. The sequencing input was memory CD4+ T cells from blood. These receptors were taken from an adult in good health and CMV-seronegative.

This clone was seen once. V usage is TRBV27 and J usage is TRBJ1-5, with TRBD1 matching over 7 bases. Germline CDR1 reads MNHEY; CDR2 reads SMNVEV (reference sequence). This CDR3 spans 15 amino acids. V was pared by 4 bases and J by 3 bases, with 6 bases of the junction left unmatched. The CDR3 DNA reads as TGTGCCAGCAGTTGGACAGGTTCCTACAATCAGCCCCAGCATTTT. Translation gives CASSWTGSYNQPQHF.

V gene TRBV18 combines with J gene TRBJ2-7; D gene ambiguous. Germline V gives CDR1 KGHSH, CDR2 LQKENI. The CDR3 has 13 amino acids. V was cut by 3 bases and J by 6 bases, with 12 bases left in between. The CDR3 region has the DNA TGTGCCAGCTCACCTGGGGTCTCACTCGAGCAGTACTTC. Protein product: CASSPGVSLEQYF.

The rearrangement links TRBV5-4 to TRBJ1-2, with D hard to call. Trimming removed 0 bases at V and 0 bases at J, with 9 bases between. This CDR3 region has 15 residues. Germline CDR1 reads SGHNT; CDR2 reads YYREEE (reference sequence). CDR3 sequence reads: CASSLEGRANYGYTF. DNA of the CDR3: TGTGCCAGCAGCTTGGAGGGAAGGGCTAACTATGGCTACACCTTC.

This clone was counted only a few times. The chain uses TRBV5-6 and TRBJ2-6, with 8 bases aligning to TRBD1. V lost 0 bases and J lost 2; bases outside the gene matches: 7. CDR1 SGHDT and CDR2 YYEEEE come from the germline V gene. The length of the CDR3 is 18 residues. CDR3 protein: CASSLVGTGEAGANVLTF. DNA of the CDR3: TGTGCCAGCAGCTTGGTAGGGACAGGTGAGGCTGGGGCCAACGTCCTGACTTTC. The whole variable domain, remainder taken from reference TRBV5-6 and TRBJ2-6, is DAGVTQSPTHLIKTRGQQVTLRCSPKSGHDTVSWYQQALGQGPQFIFQYYEEEERQRGNFPDRFSGHQFPNYSSELNVNALLLGDSALYLCASSLVGTGEAGANVLTFGAGSRLTVL.

This clone was seen a handful of times. The J gene is TRBJ1-6, the V gene TRBV9; D is perhaps TRBD1 (6 bases). Trimming stripped 0 bases from V and 3 bases from J, with 7 bases between. The CDR3 sequence is 15 residues long. CDR1 and CDR2 (germline): SGDLS, YYNGEE. CDR3 nucleotides: TGTGCCAGCAGCGTAGAGGGGGGCTATAATTCACCCCTCCACTTT. Protein sequence: CASSVEGGYNSPLHF. Looking up the rest from reference TRBV9 and TRBJ1-6 gives the full variable domain: DSGVTQTPKHLITATGQRVTLRCSPRSGDLSVYWYQQSLDQGLQFLIQYYNGEERAKGNILERFSAQQFPDLHSELNLSSLELGDSALYFCASSVEGGYNSPLHFGNGTRLTVT.

The V and J genes are TRBV27 and TRBJ2-7; perhaps TRBD1 as D (5 bases). This CDR3 contains 12 residues. CDR1 is MNHEY and CDR2 is SMNVEV in the germline V gene (reference sequence). V was cut by 10 bases and J by 5 bases, with 15 bases left in between. The CDR3 is CANQGRVHEQYF. In DNA, the CDR3 is TGTGCCAACCAGGGCCGGGTTCACGAGCAGTACTTC.

Written as DNA, the CDR3 is TGTGCCAGCAGCTTGGGGACAGTTTCTCGCACAGATACGCAGTATTTT. It codes for CASSLGTVSRTDTQYF. The V call is TRBV11-2, the J call TRBJ2-3; 7 bases match TRBD1. This CDR3 is 16 amino acids long. CDR1 SGHAT and CDR2 FQNNGV come from the germline V gene. With 3 bases clipped from V and 1 base from J, the junction kept 7 bases outside the gene matches.

The V call is TRBV5-1, the J call TRBJ1-3; 8 bases map to TRBD1. The trim removed 2 bases at V and 0 bases at J, leaving 10 bases unmatched. Germline V gene sequence: CDR1 SGHRS, CDR2 YFSETQ. This CDR3 contains 18 residues. CDR3: CASSLEPGQDLSGNTIYF. The CDR3 DNA reads as TGCGCCAGCAGCTTAGAGCCGGGACAGGATCTCTCTGGAAACACCATATATTTT.

The chain employs TRBV10-3 and TRBJ1-5, with a possible D match to TRBD1 (5 bases). Germline values: CDR1 ENHRY, CDR2 SYGVKD. The V and J ends lost 5 bases and 7 bases respectively, with 15 bases between them. The CDR3 loop spans 14 amino acids. The CDR3 bases are TGTGCCATCAGTCCCGGGACCCAGAAACAGCCCCAGCATTTT. It encodes CAISPGTQKQPQHF.

The chain couples TRBV29-1 to TRBJ1-1; D call uncertain. The CDR3 extends over 14 amino acids. Germline values: CDR1 SQVTM, CDR2 ANQGSEA. V was clipped by 3 bases and J by 3 bases, with 14 bases between them. The CDR3 DNA sequence: TGCAGCGTTGATAAGGGCTACATGGACACTGAAGCTTTCTTT. Its translation is CSVDKGYMDTEAFF. The variable domain in full, with the rest retrieved from reference TRBV29-1 and TRBJ1-1, is SAVISQKPSRDICQRGTSLTIQCQVDSQVTMMFWYRQQPGQSLTLIATANQGSEATYESGFVIDKFPISRPNLTFSTLTVSNMSPEDSSIYLCSVDKGYMDTEAFFGQGTRLTVV.

This sequence joins TRBV5-1 and TRBJ2-6; no firm D call. The germline V gene has CDR1 SGHRS and CDR2 YFSETQ. Trimming removed 0 bases from V and 4 bases from J, with 8 bases in between. The CDR3 has 15 amino acids. The CDR3 loop is CASSLVTAGANVLTF. DNA of the CDR3: TGCGCCAGCAGCTTGGTAACGGCGGGGGCCAACGTCCTGACTTTC.

The rearrangement links TRBV7-2 to TRBJ2-7; D is unclear. The CDR3 is made up of 15 amino acids. The germline gives CDR1 SGHTA, CDR2 FQGNSA. Trimming shortened V by 3 bases and J by 0 bases, and 12 bases separated the two germline ends. The CDR3 sequence is CASSFDASSSYEQYF. For the CDR3, the DNA is TGTGCCAGCAGCTTTGACGCTTCTTCCTCCTACGAGCAGTACTTC.

The rearrangement joins TRBV4-1 to TRBJ2-7, with TRBD1 matching 8 bases. This CDR3 spans 15 amino acids. V dropped 4 bases and J dropped 0; count of bases not matched to a gene: 5. Germline V lookup: CDR1 MGHRA, CDR2 YSYEKL. The CDR3: CASSPGQGSSYEQYF. The CDR3 DNA reads TGCGCCAGCAGCCCAGGACAGGGAAGCTCCTACGAGCAGTACTTC.

The J gene is TRBJ1-4, the V gene TRBV7-8; the D is unclear. Germline V gene lookup returns CDR1 SGHVS and CDR2 FQNEAQ. V was clipped by 3 bases and J by 7 bases, with 9 bases between them. The CDR3 loop spans 13 amino acids. Written as DNA, the CDR3 is TGTGCCAGCAGCTTTTCAGGAGGTGAAAAACTGTTTTTT. Its translation: CASSFSGGEKLFF.

The CDR3 DNA sequence: TGTGCCAGCAGGGATAGGGGGGAGAACACTGAAGCTTTCTTT. It encodes CASRDRGENTEAFF. V and J are TRBV5-4 and TRBJ1-1; possible D gene TRBD1, 6 bases. The length of the CDR3 is 14 residues. V lost 5 bases to trimming and J lost 1 base, with 12 bases between them. Germline V gene data show CDR1 as SGHNT and CDR2 as YYREEE (reference sequence).

V is TRBV30 and J is TRBJ1-2; a weak D match, TRBD1 (6 bases). The V and J ends lost 1 base and 7 bases respectively, with 7 bases between them. Germline V gives CDR1 GTSNPN, CDR2 SVGIG (reference sequence). This CDR3 is 11 amino acids long. CDR3 DNA: TGTGCCTGGAGTGGGGGGGCTGGCTACACCTTC. Translation gives CAWSGGAGYTF. Filled out from reference TRBV30 and TRBJ1-2, the complete variable domain reads SQTIHQWPATLVQPVGSPLSLECTVEGTSNPNLYWYRQAAGRGLQLLFYSVGIGQISSEVPQNLSASRPQDRQFILSSKKLLLSDSGFYLCAWSGGAGYTFGSGTRLTVV.

The CDR3 bases are TGTGCCAGCAGCTCCAGGGAATTAGCCGGGACAGAGACGGGAAACACCATATATTTT. This encodes CASSSRELAGTETGNTIYF. This rearrangement joins TRBV7-2 to TRBJ1-3; TRBD1 aligns across 7 bases. The CDR3 is 19 residues long. J gave up 4 bases and V 4 bases, and 19 bases lay outside the gene matches. Per germline, CDR1 SGHTA and CDR2 FQGNSA.

J is TRBJ1-2 and V is TRBV5-6, with 8 bases lining up with TRBD1. This CDR3 contains 16 residues. J lost 0 bases, V lost 4 bases, and 8 bases had no gene match. Germline lookup yields CDR1 SGHDT and CDR2 YYEEEE. The CDR3 DNA follows: TGTGCCAGCAGCGTATACACAGGGGGACCTAACTATGGCTACACCTTC. As protein: CASSVYTGGPNYGYTF.

This rearrangement joins TRBV5-1 to TRBJ2-2, with D perhaps TRBD1 or TRBD2 (5 bases each). The length of the CDR3 is 15 residues. CDR1 SGHRS and CDR2 YFSETQ come from the germline V gene. V was cut by 6 bases and J by 1 base, with 13 bases left in between. Here the CDR3 DNA reads TGCGCCAGCAAATCGGGGCAGGGGAACACCGGGGAGCTGTTTTTT. This codes for CASKSGQGNTGELFF.

The genes are TRBV10-2 and TRBJ1-3; D remains ambiguous. CDR1 is WSHSY, CDR2 SAAADI, per germline. The CDR3 covers 17 residues. V was pared by 3 bases and J by 0 bases, with 15 bases between. The CDR3 region has the DNA TGCGCCAGCAGTGATAGTACGGGGTCGAGCTCTGGAAACACCATATATTTT. As protein: CASSDSTGSSSGNTIYF.

The V call is TRBV19, the J call TRBJ2-2; 8 bases are a match to TRBD2. The CDR3 length is 15 residues. Per germline, CDR1 LNHDA and CDR2 SQIVND (reference sequence). V dropped 6 bases and J dropped 6; count of bases not matched to a gene: 9. The CDR3, as DNA: TGTGCCAGTAGCCCGGGGGGGCCGGCCGCCGGGGAGCTGTTTTTT. It specifies CASSPGGPAAGELFF.

The genes are TRBV2 and TRBJ1-4; D may be TRBD1 (6 bases). CDR3 length equals 13 residues. V shed 4 bases and J shed 8 bases, with 11 bases lying between them. Germline lookup yields CDR1 SNHLY and CDR2 FYNNEI. Here the CDR3 reads CASSAGAGEKLFF. The CDR3 nucleotides read TGTGCCAGCAGTGCGGGGGCGGGGGAAAAACTGTTTTTT.

The CDR3 reads CASSQDMPGRGSYGYTF. The CDR3 coding sequence is TGCGCCAGCAGCCAAGATATGCCCGGCCGGGGGTCCTATGGCTACACCTTC. The chain joins TRBV4-1 to TRBJ1-2, with D possibly TRBD1 on 5 matching bases. Germline V gives CDR1 MGHRA, CDR2 YSYEKL. The germline V and J ends were trimmed by 0 bases and 4 bases, with 18 bases remaining between them. The CDR3 totals 17 residues.

CDR3 residues: CASSEAYNTNEQFF. In DNA, the CDR3 is TGTGCCAGCAGTGAAGCTTACAATACGAATGAGCAGTTCTTC. The V gene is TRBV2, the J gene TRBJ2-1, with no clear D. Germline CDR1 is SNHLY and CDR2 is FYNNEI. V was trimmed by 0 bases and J by 7 bases, leaving 10 bases between them. CDR3 length equals 14 residues.

The chain couples TRBV27 to TRBJ2-5; TRBD1 matches 9 bases. V lost 5 bases, J lost 2 bases, and 9 bases stayed unmatched. The CDR3 length is 16 residues. Germline V lookup: CDR1 MNHEY, CDR2 SMNVEV (reference sequence). The CDR3 spells CASSPGQGRGQETQYF. The CDR3, as DNA: TGTGCCAGCAGTCCAGGACAGGGGAGAGGACAAGAGACCCAGTACTTC.